This T cell receptor (beta chain) was obtained from a study of T-cell reconstitution after alpha-beta-depleted transplantation in children. Germline CDR1 reads SGHAT; CDR2 reads FQNNGV. This CDR3 contains 16 residues. With 5 bases clipped from V and 3 bases from J, the junction kept 8 bases outside the gene matches. This clonotype has at least ten counts. The TCRbeta library incorporated unique molecular identifiers. TCRdb itself ran the PCR reads through MiXCR, one entry per CDR3 protein. The sample consists of about 610,000 distinct CDR3 sequences, roughly a tenth of them appearing once. The sample consisted of PBMCs from the stem cell graft donor, taken from the stem cell graft. The J gene is TRBJ2-1, the V gene TRBV11-2, with 9 bases that match TRBD2. The sequence came from a human donor who donated a stem cell graft to a child with acute myeloid leukemia. CDR3 sequence reads: CASSLQPSGVYNEQFF. The CDR3 DNA follows: TGTGCCAGCAGCCTACAACCTAGCGGGGTCTACAATGAGCAGTTCTTC.